This TCR beta chain is drawn from a study of blood T cell repertoires in COVID-19. Produced via immunoSEQ multiplex PCR; TCRdb's table is partial and in-frame only. Of roughly 380,000 clones in the sample, 70% to 90% are singletons; the top ten hold around 1.5%. Germline V CDR1 and CDR2: SQVTM, ANQGSEA. The germline V and J ends were trimmed by 3 bases and 0 bases, with 9 bases remaining between them. CDR3 length equals 14 residues. V usage is TRBV29-1 and J usage is TRBJ1-3; D remains ambiguous. The sequence was obtained from a woman between 40 and 50 years old with COVID-19, enrolled during active disease. Sample: peripheral blood. The CDR3 nucleotides are TGCAGCGTTGACCACCGACTCTCTGGAAACACCATATATTTT. Encoded protein: CSVDHRLSGNTIYF.